A selection of T cell receptor beta chains follows, all from one sample in a study of Graves' ophthalmopathy and Graves' hyperthyroidism. TCRdb reanalysed the multiplex PCR reads using MiXCR and keeps one entry per CDR3 protein. The sample holds 200,000 to 250,000 distinct CDR3 sequences, about 22% seen once. The sequenced sample consisted of peripheral blood. The receptor set was obtained from a woman aged 45-59 years with Graves' ophthalmopathy. The CDR3 runs from the conserved cysteine through the conserved F or W. A D gene is named only where the DNA matches it firmly. Expanded clones get a size class; other rows say once, few or many, or leave the size out.

d_call	j_call	v_call	clone_size	cdr3_nt	cdr3_aa
TRBD1	TRBJ2-5	TRBV5-1	many	TGCGCCAGCAGCCCGTGGCCTGGACAGGGGGAGACCCAGTACTTC	CASSPWPGQGETQYF
-	TRBJ1-1	TRBV2	few	TGTGCCAGCAGGATGGGGGGGGCGAGAGAAGACAATGAAGCTTTCTTT	CASRMGGAREDNEAFF
TRBD1	TRBJ2-5	TRBV24-1	-	TGTGCCACCAGTGATCCGGACAGGTACCAAGAGACCCAGTACTTC	CATSDPDRYQETQYF
-	TRBJ2-5	TRBV30	many	TGTGCCTGGAGTATAGACAGGCTCGGGACCCAGTACTTC	CAWSIDRLGTQYF
TRBD1	TRBJ2-7	TRBV10-3	-	TGTGCCATCAGGAACAGGGGTTGGGAGCAGTACTTC	CAIRNRGWEQYF
TRBD1	TRBJ1-5	TRBV29-1	many	TGCAGCGTTGCTACACGACAGGGCGATCAGCCCCAGCATTTT	CSVATRQGDQPQHF
-	TRBJ1-2	TRBV28	many	TGTGCCAGCAGTTTACTCACAGGGACCCCCTATGGCTACACCTTC	CASSLLTGTPYGYTF
-	TRBJ1-3	TRBV11-1	few	TGTGCCAGCAGCTTAGCGGGGAGCAGGGCTGGAAACACCATATATTTT	CASSLAGSRAGNTIYF
-	TRBJ1-5	TRBV20-1	many	TGCAGTGCTAACCGACCCAATCAGCCCCAGCATTTT	CSANRPNQPQHF
TRBD2	TRBJ2-5	TRBV30	many	TGTGCCTGGAGTGGCGATAGCGGGAGATACGAAGAGACCCAGTACTTC	CAWSGDSGRYEETQYF
-	TRBJ1-2	TRBV6-5	many	TGTGCCAGCAGTCGAGGGTCTGGGTATGGCTACACCTTC	CASSRGSGYGYTF
-	TRBJ1-2	TRBV3-1	many	TGTGCCAGCAGCCAAGCTTACTACTATGGCTACACCTTC	CASSQAYYYGYTF
TRBD1	TRBJ2-7	TRBV28	-	TGTGCCAGCAGTTCCCGACAGGGCCCCCGGGAGCAGTACTTC	CASSSRQGPREQYF
-	TRBJ2-7	TRBV5-1	many	TGCGCCAGCAGCTTGGAAGCGACCCGTTCCTACGAGCAGTACTTC	CASSLEATRSYEQYF
TRBD1	TRBJ2-5	TRBV3-1	few	TGTGCCAGCAGCGGAGGAAGGGGGCAGCGGACCCAGTACTTC	CASSGGRGQRTQYF
-	TRBJ2-7	TRBV7-8	many	TGTGCCAGCAGCCCCGGGACATTTACTCCCTACGAGCAGTACTTC	CASSPGTFTPYEQYF
-	TRBJ2-7	TRBV19	many	TGTGCCAGCCCTCTTGGACCGGGACAATCCTACGAGCAGTACTTC	CASPLGPGQSYEQYF
-	TRBJ1-2	TRBV18	few	TGTGCCAGCTCACCCGGAGGGGCCCCGTGGGGCTACACCTTC	CASSPGGAPWGYTF
-	TRBJ2-2	TRBV11-2	many	TGTGCCAGCAGCTTAGGATTTGGAGGGGTCACCGGGGAGCTGTTTTTT	CASSLGFGGVTGELFF
-	TRBJ1-5	TRBV19	many	TGTGCCAGTAGTATGGGACCCAAACGGAGGAATCAGCCCCAGCATTTT	CASSMGPKRRNQPQHF
-	TRBJ2-7	TRBV6-1	few	TGTGCCAGCAGCCCTGAGGGATCGCGAAGCGAGCAGTACTTC	CASSPEGSRSEQYF
-	TRBJ1-1	TRBV6-5	-	TGTGCCAGCAGTTACTCGAAGAGGGGGACTGAAGCTTTCTTT	CASSYSKRGTEAFF
-	TRBJ2-7	TRBV24-1	many	TGTGCCACCAGTGATTCGGGACGGCGGTCGGGGGAGCAGTACTTC	CATSDSGRRSGEQYF
-	TRBJ2-7	TRBV20-1	many	TGCAGTGCTAGAGGTGGCATTAGCTCCTACGAGCAGTACTTC	CSARGGISSYEQYF
TRBD1	TRBJ1-1	TRBV12-3/TRBV12-4	many	TGTGCCAGCAGAAGACAGGGCGGTGGGACTGAAGCTTTCTTT	CASRRQGGGTEAFF
-	TRBJ1-5	TRBV12-3/TRBV12-4	many	TGTGCCAGCAGTTTACTTCCGGGCCAGCCCCAGCATTTT	CASSLLPGQPQHF
-	TRBJ2-7	TRBV6-1	many	TGTGCCAGCAGTGAATGGACTGGGTCCTACGAGCAGTACTTC	CASSEWTGSYEQYF
-	TRBJ1-2	TRBV11-2	once	TGTGCCAGCAGTCCCGGGACGAATAGCGGCTACACCTTC	CASSPGTNSGYTF
-	TRBJ2-2	TRBV24-1	many	TGTGCCACCAGTGATCCCGCTGGGAGCACCGGGGAGCTGTTTTTT	CATSDPAGSTGELFF
-	TRBJ2-2	TRBV29-1	many	TGCAGCGTTGATAGCTTCAGGGAGGACACCGGGGAGCTGTTTTTT	CSVDSFREDTGELFF
-	TRBJ2-2	TRBV19	few	TGTGCCAGTAGAGGAGGACAGCAAAGGACCGGGGAGCTGTTTTTT	CASRGGQQRTGELFF
TRBD2	TRBJ2-2	TRBV19	many	TGTGCCAGTAGCGAGGGGCGGGAGCGGACCGGGGAGCTGTTTTTT	CASSEGRERTGELFF
-	TRBJ1-5	TRBV4-1	many	TGCGCCAGCAGCCAAGATCGGAATCAGCCCCAGCATTTT	CASSQDRNQPQHF
TRBD1	TRBJ2-7	TRBV30	-	TGTGCCTGGAGTACAGGGGTCTCCTACGAGCAGTACTTC	CAWSTGVSYEQYF
-	TRBJ2-2	TRBV12-3/TRBV12-4	many	TGTGCCAGCACCCACCTCACCGGAGGGAACACCGGGGAGCTGTTTTTT	CASTHLTGGNTGELFF
-	TRBJ2-5	TRBV2	many	TGTGCCAGCAGAGCGGGCGGGGAGACCCAGTACTTC	CASRAGGETQYF
-	TRBJ2-5	TRBV2	many	TGTGCCAGCAGCGTGGGGAGCGTCCAAGAGACCCAGTACTTC	CASSVGSVQETQYF
-	TRBJ2-7	TRBV27	many	TGTGCCAGCAGTCCGACTAGTTCCGGGGAAAAGCAGTACTTC	CASSPTSSGEKQYF
-	TRBJ1-2	TRBV7-2	many	TGTGCCAGCCCCCGAGATCCGCTCCCAAACTTGGGCTACACCTTC	CASPRDPLPNLGYTF
-	TRBJ1-1	TRBV5-1	many	TGCGCCAGCAGCTTCCGGCTTAGGGGCATCTCGAACACTGAAGCTTTCTTT	CASSFRLRGISNTEAFF
-	TRBJ2-7	TRBV5-1	many	TGCGCCAGCCGGCGGGACGGGGCTTCCTACGAGCAGTACTTC	CASRRDGASYEQYF